Sequencing of this T cell receptor (beta chain) was carried out in a study of T cell repertoires in cytomegalovirus infection. Looking at the study overall: Both recently identified HLA-C-restricted and well-studied HLA-B-restricted CMV epitopes were used in the study. Public signatures in TCR beta pointed to CMV infection and matching HLA type.

Worth noting for this clonotype: Antigen specificity is unknown.

Germline CDR1 MNHNS, CDR2 SASEGT. Between the trimmed V and J ends, which lost 5 bases and 3 bases, there was a span of 15 bases. The CDR3 totals 15 residues. TCRdb processed the reads anew with MiXCR; each CDR3 protein has one entry. The table records around 300,000 distinct CDR3 sequences, less than 25% of them present only once. General study results and limits: Of the TCR beta families, the public ones yielded a cumulative frequency that identified carriers of CMV plus the relevant HLA. HLA-C-restricted TCR beta clonotypes specific for CMV led the ex vivo response.

V is TRBV6-1 and J is TRBJ2-3; possible D gene TRBD1, 8 bases. The source material was cultured PBMCs, sampled from culture after CMV antigen stimulation. The receptor comes from a human donor in good health (CMV status not recorded). Some clones in this sample may be carry-over from other donors' samples. This CDR3 is CASSHGQGGTDTQYF. The DNA for the CDR3 is TGTGCCAGCAGTCACGGACAGGGAGGGACAGATACGCAGTATTTT.